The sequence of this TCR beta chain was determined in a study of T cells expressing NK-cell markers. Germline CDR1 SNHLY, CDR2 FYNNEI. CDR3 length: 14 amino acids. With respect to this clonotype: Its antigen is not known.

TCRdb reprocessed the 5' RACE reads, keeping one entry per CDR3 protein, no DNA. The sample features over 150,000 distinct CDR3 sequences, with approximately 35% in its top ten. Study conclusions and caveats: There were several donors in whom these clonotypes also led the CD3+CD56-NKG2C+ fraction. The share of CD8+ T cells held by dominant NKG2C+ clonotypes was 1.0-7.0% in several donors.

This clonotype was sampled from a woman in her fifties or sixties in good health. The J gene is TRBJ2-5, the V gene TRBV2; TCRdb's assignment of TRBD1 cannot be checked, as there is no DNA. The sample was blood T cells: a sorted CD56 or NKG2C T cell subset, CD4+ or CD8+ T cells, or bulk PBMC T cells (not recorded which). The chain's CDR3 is CASRGTGWEETQYF. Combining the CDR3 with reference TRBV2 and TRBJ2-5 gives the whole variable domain EPEVTQTPSHQVTQMGQEVILRCVPISNHLYFYWYRQILGQKVEFLVSFYNNEISEKSEIFDDQFSVERPDGSNFTLKIRSTKLEDSAMYFCASRGTGWEETQYFGPGTRLLVL.